Reported below is one TCR beta chain. Ten or more counts support this clonotype. Its specific antigen is unknown. Per-base qualities were not stored, and no clone one base away is much larger. Via the germline V gene, CDR1 is LGHNT and CDR2 FRNRAP. The CDR3 runs 24 amino acids, cysteine and phenylalanine included. Only CDR3 DNA is held: 72 bases, read in frame from base 1. From V the trimming removes 5 bases and from J it removes 5 bases, while the gene matches leave 35 bases of the junction unaccounted for. These data are taken from a study of T cells in Graves' hyperthyroidism and ophthalmopathy (dated by TCRdb to 2018 to 2020). About the investigation overall: Peripheral blood samples were taken at the time of initial diagnosis, prior to any treatment. In addition, the study compared T-cell repertoires in thyroid tissue and in blood from roughly 6 Graves' hyperthyroidism patients. Prospective prediction of ophthalmopathy was tested in an independent validation cohort of fewer than 20 hyperthyroidism patients and some 17 patients who later progressed to ophthalmopathy. The paper reports TCR Vbeta CDR3 sequencing of 130 to 150 peripheral blood samples: under 45 ophthalmopathy, roughly 74 hyperthyroidism and approximately 17 progressor patients. Following sampling, methimazole starting at 30 mg daily was given to hyperthyroidism patients, and high-dose intravenous methylprednisolone was given to ophthalmopathy patients. TCR V-J signatures able to tell the groups apart were searched for in a discovery cohort of 95 to 100 patients, of whom 43 had Graves' ophthalmopathy and under 65 had stable Graves' hyperthyroidism. For training and testing, the 100 or so patients in the discovery cohort were randomly divided in a 7:3 ratio.

TCR beta CDR3 regions were amplified from RNA transcripts. The first round of RT-PCR for the TCR CDR3 was performed with the HTBI primer set and the Qiagen OneStep RT-PCR kit. Libraries were constructed in a second round of multiplex PCR, after which size selection and purification were performed. Sequencing of the libraries was done on an Illumina HiSeq2000 using paired-end 100 bp reads. The source study handled its data this way. SOAPnuke was used to process the raw data, throwing out any read that contained adapters or uncalled bases, had a mean Phred below 15, or lacked an exact constant-primer or identifier match. COPE v1.2.5 was used to merge high-quality paired reads, and clonotypes were defined as unique nucleotide sequences. MiTCR v1.1 was used to align the clonotypes against IMGT TRBV, TRBD and TRBJ reference segments. Only V-J combinations with frequency above 0.0001, covering about 99% of repertoires, were analysed. The TCS score was defined as F50 (clonal expansion) divided by E x V (chaos), with BLOSUM62-based TCRdist calculated between CDR3 peptides within each V-J. Welch's t-statistics and random forest reduced 500 to 550 V-J features to about 13, which were used in a naive Bayes classifier (R e1071). Through fastp at Q25 and MiXCR, TCRdb rebuilt clones from the public reads, retaining in-frame beta chains. Identical CDR3 protein sequences are pooled into one entry, listed with their most common genes and DNA. TCRdb's processing, not the study's, gives the V and J calls here. In this sample the table shows about 400,000 distinct CDR3 sequences, 20% to 25% of which occur a single time. Of the sample, more than 60% is held by the ten largest clones.

Paper-wide results and their limitations: In validation, the model predicted progression to ophthalmopathy a median of about 5.9 months before onset, with roughly 68% sensitivity and roughly 73% specificity. Sample size was not statistically predetermined, and investigators were not blinded to group allocation. Most expanded thyroid clonotypes (frequency above 0.001) were also detected in blood, suggesting blood repertoires may reflect thyroid immune responses. A model built on a 13 V-J signature distinguished ophthalmopathy from stable hyperthyroidism, reaching about 88% sensitivity and around 81% specificity in cross-validation and 80%/75% in testing.

Graves' hyperthyroidism was defined as stable when no progression to ophthalmopathy occurred over 18 months of follow-up. Hyperthyroidism patients were newly diagnosed, with disease duration under 2 months, and aged 18 to 65 years. Patients with uncontrolled infections, other autoimmune diseases, pregnancy or lactation were excluded. Diagnoses were based on clinical symptoms, serum thyroxine and TRAb, thyroid ultrasound and orbital computed tomography. PBMCs were isolated from approximately 10 ml of fresh peripheral blood by Ficoll-Paque density gradient centrifugation. Total RNA was extracted using Trizol reagent, and RNA quality was assessed on an Agilent 2100 Bioanalyzer.

Sample: blood. The rearranged segments are TRBV12-5 and TRBJ2-2; the central 7 bases match TRBD1. The source of this sequence is a man aged 45 to 65 with Graves' hyperthyroidism. The DNA reads TGTGCTAGTGGTCCGTCCGCCAGGACAGGTGCCGAATCGTCGGAAGAGCTCAGGACCGGGGAGCTGTTTTTT. Translated, it gives CASGPSARTGAESSEELRTGELFF.